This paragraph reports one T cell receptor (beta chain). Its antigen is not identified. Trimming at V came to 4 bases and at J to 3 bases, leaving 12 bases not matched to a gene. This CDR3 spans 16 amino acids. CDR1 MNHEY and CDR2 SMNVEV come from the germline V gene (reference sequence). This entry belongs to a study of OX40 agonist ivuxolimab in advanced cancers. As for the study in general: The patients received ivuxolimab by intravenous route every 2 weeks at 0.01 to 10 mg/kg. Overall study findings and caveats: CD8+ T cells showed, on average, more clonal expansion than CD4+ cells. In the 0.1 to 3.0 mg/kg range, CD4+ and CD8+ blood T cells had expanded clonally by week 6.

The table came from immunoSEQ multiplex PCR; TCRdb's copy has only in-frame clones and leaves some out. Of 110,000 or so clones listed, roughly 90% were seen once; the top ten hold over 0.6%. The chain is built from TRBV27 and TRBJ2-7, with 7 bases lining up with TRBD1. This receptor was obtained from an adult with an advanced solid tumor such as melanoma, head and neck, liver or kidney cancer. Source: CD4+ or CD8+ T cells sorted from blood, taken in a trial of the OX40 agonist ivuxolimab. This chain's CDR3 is CASSSRTGVLIYEQYF. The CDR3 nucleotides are TGTGCCAGCAGTTCTAGGACAGGAGTATTGATCTACGAGCAGTACTTC.